The T cell receptor (beta chain) under discussion was sequenced for a study of T cells expressing NK-cell markers. In regard to this clonotype: Its antigen is as yet unknown.

General study results and limits: For several donors, the dominant NKG2C+ clonotypes made up roughly 1.0-7.0% of their CD8+ T cells.

The CDR3 spans 17 residues. Germline V gene sequence: CDR1 DFQATT, CDR2 SNEGSKA (reference sequence). TCRdb reanalyzed the 5' RACE reads, giving one entry per CDR3 protein sequence and no DNA. The sample holds hundreds of thousands of distinct CDR3 sequences. Sequencing used blood T cells: a sorted CD56 or NKG2C T cell subset, CD4+ or CD8+ T cells, or bulk PBMC T cells (not recorded which). This TCR was recovered from a man aged 18 to 29 in good health. The V call is TRBV20-1, the J call TRBJ2-5; TCRdb's D call of TRBD1 is untestable without DNA. The CDR3: CSARDIFNSGVEETQYF.